The T cell receptor (beta chain) described here comes from a study of T cell clonotyping in hematopoietic cell transplantation. The overall study: Recipients' pretransplant samples followed cytoreduction.

Time point defined: recipient sample about 28 days before transplant, after cytoreduction. Recipient blood drawn about 28 days pretransplant and days 30, 100, 180 after. The CDR3 runs to 14 residues. Germline V gene data show CDR1 as ENHRY and CDR2 as SYGVKD. Trimming removed 0 bases at V and 8 bases at J, with 10 bases between. Sequenced by immunoSEQ multiplex PCR; TCRdb stores in-frame clones only, minus some. This repertoire shows roughly 29,000 clones, about 83% found once; its top ten account for 5.5% to 8%. The sample was peripheral blood mononuclear cells, taken before stem cell transplant. This receptor was obtained from a woman in her thirties with chronic myeloid leukemia. Some clones in this sample may be carry-over from other donors' samples. The chain is built from TRBV10-3 and TRBJ1-4; TRBD1 might be the D (6 bases). The CDR3 region is CAISESGHKEKLFF. The CDR3 DNA sequence: TGTGCCATCAGTGAGTCGGGACACAAGGAAAAACTGTTTTTT.